The source of this T cell receptor (beta chain) is a study of breast tumors, draining lymph nodes, adjacent tissues. Concerning this clonotype: What it binds is not known.

Germline CDR1 and CDR2: SGHTA and FQGNSA. CDR3 length equals 15 residues. Losses at the gene ends were 2 bases for V and 1 base for J; bases not matched to a gene: 4. From the multiplex PCR reads, TCRdb called clonotypes with MiXCR, one entry per CDR3 protein. The sample comprises roughly 16,000 distinct CDR3 sequences, 55% to 75% of which are singletons, and 15% to 25% rests with the top ten. Study-wide results and limits: Findings are consistent with lymph node origin and intratumoral expansion of most tumor T cells. Data only fit, rather than demonstrated, lymph node origin of most tumor T cells.

The receptor was derived from a female donor with breast cancer. Some clones in this sample may be carry-over from other donors' samples. This rearrangement joins TRBV7-2 to TRBJ2-5; 7 bases line up with TRBD2. Sequenced material: tumor-adjacent breast tissue. CDR3 sequence (DNA): TGTGCCAGCAGCTTATCGGCGGGGGTCCAAGAGACCCAGTACTTC. It codes for CASSLSAGVQETQYF.